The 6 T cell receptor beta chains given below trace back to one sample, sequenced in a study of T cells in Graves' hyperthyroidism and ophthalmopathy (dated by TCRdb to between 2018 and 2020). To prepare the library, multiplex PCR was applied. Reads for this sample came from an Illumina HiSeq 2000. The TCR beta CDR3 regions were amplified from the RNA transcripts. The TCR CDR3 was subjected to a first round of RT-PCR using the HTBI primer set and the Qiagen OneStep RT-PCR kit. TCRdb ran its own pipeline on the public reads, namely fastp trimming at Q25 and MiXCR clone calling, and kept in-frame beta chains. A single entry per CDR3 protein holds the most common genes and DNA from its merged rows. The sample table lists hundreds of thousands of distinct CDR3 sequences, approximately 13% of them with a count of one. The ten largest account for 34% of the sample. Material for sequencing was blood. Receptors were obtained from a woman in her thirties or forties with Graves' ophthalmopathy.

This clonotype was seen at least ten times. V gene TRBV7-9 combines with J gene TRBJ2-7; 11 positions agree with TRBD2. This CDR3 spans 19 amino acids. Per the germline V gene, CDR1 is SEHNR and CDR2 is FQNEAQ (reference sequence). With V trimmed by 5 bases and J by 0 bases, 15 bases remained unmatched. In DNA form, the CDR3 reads TGTGCCAGCAGCGGCGGACTAGCGGGCGACATACAGCACTCCTACGAGCAGTACTTC. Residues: CASSGGLAGDIQHSYEQYF.

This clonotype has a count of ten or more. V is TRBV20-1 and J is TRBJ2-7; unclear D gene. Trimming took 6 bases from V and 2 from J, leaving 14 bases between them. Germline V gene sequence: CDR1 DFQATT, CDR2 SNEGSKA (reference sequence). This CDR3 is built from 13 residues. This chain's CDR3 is CSASGPPTYEQYF. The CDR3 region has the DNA TGCAGTGCCTCCGGACCCCCTACCTACGAGCAGTACTTC.

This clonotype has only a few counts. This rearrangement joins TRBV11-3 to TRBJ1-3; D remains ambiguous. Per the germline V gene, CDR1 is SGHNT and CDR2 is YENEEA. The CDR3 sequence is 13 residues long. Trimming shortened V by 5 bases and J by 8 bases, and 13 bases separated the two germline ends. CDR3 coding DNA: TGTGCCAGCAGCCCCCGAGAGAGGGACACCATATATTTT. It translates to CASSPRERDTIYF.

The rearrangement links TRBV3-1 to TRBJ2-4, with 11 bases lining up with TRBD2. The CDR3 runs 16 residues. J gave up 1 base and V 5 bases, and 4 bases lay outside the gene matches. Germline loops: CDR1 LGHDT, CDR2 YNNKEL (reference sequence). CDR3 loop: CASSSRTSGAKNIQYF. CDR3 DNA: TGTGCCAGCAGCTCTCGGACTAGCGGGGCCAAAAACATTCAGTACTTC. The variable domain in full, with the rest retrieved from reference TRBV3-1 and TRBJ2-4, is DTAVSQTPKYLVTQMGNDKSIKCEQNLGHDTMYWYKQDSKKFLKIMFSYNNKELIINETVPNRFSPKSPDKAHLNLHINSLELGDSAVYFCASSSRTSGAKNIQYFGAGTRLSVL.

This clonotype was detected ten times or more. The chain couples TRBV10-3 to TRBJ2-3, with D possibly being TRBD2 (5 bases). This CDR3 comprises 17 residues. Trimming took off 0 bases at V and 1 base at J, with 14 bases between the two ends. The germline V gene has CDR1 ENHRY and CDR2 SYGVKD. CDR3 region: CAISESSVGAGTDTQYF. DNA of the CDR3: TGTGCCATCAGTGAGTCCTCAGTAGGAGCGGGCACAGATACGCAGTATTTT.

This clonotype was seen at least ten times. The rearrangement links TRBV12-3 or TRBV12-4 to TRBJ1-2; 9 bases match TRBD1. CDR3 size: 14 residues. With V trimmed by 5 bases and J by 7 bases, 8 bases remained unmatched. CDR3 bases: TGTGCCAGCAGTCCCGGGACAGGGTTTGGTGGCTACACCTTC. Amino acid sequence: CASSPGTGFGGYTF.